This paragraph covers one TCR beta chain sequence. This record belongs to a study of Graves' ophthalmopathy and Graves' hyperthyroidism. Study in general: Prior to any treatment, peripheral blood was collected at the time of initial diagnosis.

From RNA, the CDR3 regions of TCR beta chains were amplified and sequenced. RT-PCR with HTBI primers came first, then second-round multiplex PCR. MiXCR was run by TCRdb on the multiplex PCR reads, yielding one entry per CDR3 protein. This table has 300,000 to 400,000 distinct CDR3 sequences, roughly 17% appearing once. CDR1 DFQATT and CDR2 SNEGSKA come from the germline V gene (reference sequence). This CDR3 region has 13 residues. V trimming: 4 bases; J trimming: 6 bases; junction bases outside the gene matches: 8. V gene TRBV20-1 combines with J gene TRBJ1-2; TRBD1 aligns across 7 bases. The sample was peripheral blood. The source is an adult woman with stable Graves' hyperthyroidism. CDR3 in amino acids: CSATSGGVNGYTF. DNA for the CDR3: TGCAGTGCTACTTCAGGGGGAGTAAATGGCTACACCTTC.